One and the same sample provided the 22 T cell receptor beta chains below, sequenced in a study of T cells expressing NK-cell markers. Reanalyzing the 5' RACE reads, TCRdb keeps one entry per CDR3 protein, without DNA. The listing records 450,000 to 600,000 distinct CDR3 sequences. Sequencing was performed on blood T cells: a sorted CD56 or NKG2C T cell subset, CD4+ or CD8+ T cells, or bulk PBMC T cells (not recorded which). These receptor sequences come from a man between 18 and 29 years old in good health.

This sequence joins TRBV12-3 or TRBV12-4 and TRBJ1-2. The CDR3 loop spans 13 amino acids. The CDR3: CASRGSAHYGYTF.

The rearrangement joins TRBV19 to TRBJ2-1; TCRdb's D gene call, TRBD1, goes unchecked for lack of DNA. The CDR3 loop spans 20 amino acids. Germline CDR1 LNHDA, CDR2 SQIVND (reference sequence). CDR3 loop: CASSGPDRRTPSYSYNEQFF. Full variable domain (remainder filled in from reference TRBV19 and TRBJ2-1): DGGITQSPKYLFRKEGQNVTLSCEQNLNHDAMYWYRQDPGQGLRLIYYSQIVNDFQKGDIAEGYSVSREKKESFPLTVTSAQKNPTAFYLCASSGPDRRTPSYSYNEQFFGPGTRLTVL.

V gene TRBV4-2 combines with J gene TRBJ2-5; the TRBD2 assignment by TCRdb is unverifiable without DNA. CDR3 length: 15 amino acids. Germline V CDR1 and CDR2: LGHNA, YNFKEQ. CDR3 region: CASSQVTLAGIPQYF.

The chain employs TRBV5-1 and TRBJ2-2; with no DNA, the TCRdb D assignment of TRBD2 cannot be verified. The CDR3 runs 16 residues. Germline V gene sequence: CDR1 SGHRS, CDR2 YFSETQ. The CDR3 reads CASSLPSFGHTGELFF.

The chain has TRBV28 and TRBJ2-4; the D call of TRBD1 rests on TCRdb alone, since no DNA is present to check it. The germline V gene encodes CDR1 MDHEN and CDR2 SYDVKM. The CDR3 loop spans 15 amino acids. CDR3 sequence: CASHPTGRYQNIQYF. Filled out from reference TRBV28 and TRBJ2-4, the complete variable domain reads DVKVTQSSRYLVKRTGEKVFLECVQDMDHENMFWYRQDPGLGLRLIYFSYDVKMKEKGDIPEGYSVSREKKERFSLILESASTNQTSMYLCASHPTGRYQNIQYFGAGTRLSVL.

The rearrangement links TRBV7-9 to TRBJ1-1. Germline CDR1 and CDR2: SEHNR and FQNEAQ (reference sequence). The CDR3 runs 14 residues. The CDR3: CASSPTGQPFEAFF.

This chain links TRBV4-1 with TRBJ1-6; the TCRdb call, TRBD1, lacks DNA for checking. The CDR3 is made up of 15 amino acids. The germline gives CDR1 MGHRA, CDR2 YSYEKL. CDR3 sequence reads: CASSQGGQGFSPLHF.

This sequence joins TRBV10-3 and TRBJ1-2; TCRdb's assignment of TRBD1 cannot be checked, as there is no DNA. CDR3 size: 13 residues. Germline CDR1 and CDR2: ENHRY and SYGVKD. CDR3 region: CAISETDRVGYTF.

The chain combines TRBV5-1 with TRBJ2-1; TCRdb indicates TRBD1, and absent DNA this call remains unverified. The germline V gene has CDR1 SGHRS and CDR2 YFSETQ. The CDR3 sequence is 13 residues long. CDR3 region: CASYKPGSNEQFF.

V gene TRBV24-1 combines with J gene TRBJ2-1. This CDR3 is built from 13 residues. The germline V gene encodes CDR1 KGHDR and CDR2 SFDVKD. Here the CDR3 reads CATSDLGIGEQFF.

This chain uses TRBV18 with TRBJ2-5; checking the TCRdb D call of TRBD1 is not possible without DNA. The CDR3 has 13 residues. CDR1 and CDR2 (germline): KGHSH, LQKENI. The CDR3 here is CASSPGIQETQYF.

The chain combines TRBV20-1 with TRBJ2-3; lacking DNA, the TRBD1 call made by TCRdb goes unchecked. The germline CDR1 and CDR2 sequences are DFQATT and SNEGSKA (reference sequence). The CDR3 contains 19 residues. The CDR3 sequence is CSARGSVSGQRLGTDTQYF.

The chain couples TRBV25-1 to TRBJ1-2; TCRdb's D call of TRBD1 is untestable without DNA. The CDR3 runs to 13 residues. Germline V gives CDR1 MGHDK, CDR2 SYGVNS. CDR3 sequence reads: CASSIRGDYGYTF.

The chain couples TRBV10-3 to TRBJ2-3. Germline assignment: CDR1 ENHRY and CDR2 SYGVKD. There are 11 residues in the CDR3. This CDR3 reads CAISGQDTQYF.

The chain recombines TRBV20-1 with TRBJ1-1; TCRdb's assignment of TRBD1 cannot be checked, as there is no DNA. Germline CDR1 and CDR2: DFQATT and SNEGSKA (reference sequence). CDR3 length: 14 amino acids. The chain's CDR3 is CSAATGGGRQQAFF.

The chain uses TRBV20-1 and TRBJ2-1. Germline V lookup: CDR1 DFQATT, CDR2 SNEGSKA (reference sequence). The CDR3 sequence is 12 residues long. The CDR3 reads CRLEASYNEQFF.

CDR3 residues: CAISESVNTEAFF. The chain joins TRBV10-3 to TRBJ1-1. Germline V lookup: CDR1 ENHRY, CDR2 SYGVKD. This CDR3 is 13 amino acids long.

The V gene is TRBV5-1, the J gene TRBJ2-4; absent DNA, TCRdb's TRBD2 call cannot be checked. The germline gives CDR1 SGHRS, CDR2 YFSETQ. This CDR3 is 19 amino acids long. CDR3 loop: CASSLKLRLAGGPGDIQYF. The variable domain in full, completed from reference TRBV5-1 and TRBJ2-4, reads KAGVTQTPRYLIKTRGQQVTLSCSPISGHRSVSWYQQTPGQGLQFLFEYFSETQRNKGNFPGRFSGRQFSNSRSEMNVSTLELGDSALYLCASSLKLRLAGGPGDIQYFGAGTRLSVL.

V is TRBV7-8 and J is TRBJ2-1. Germline lookup yields CDR1 SGHVS and CDR2 FQNEAQ. The CDR3 consists of 12 residues. CDR3 loop: CASSLDTTEQFF.

The chain carries TRBV15 and TRBJ2-3; TCRdb lists TRBD2, though no DNA is available to test this call. The CDR3 is made up of 14 amino acids. The germline gives CDR1 LNHNV, CDR2 YYDKDF (reference sequence). The CDR3 protein is CATSAGRSTDTQYF.

The rearrangement uses TRBV7-8 and TRBJ2-7; with no DNA, the TCRdb D assignment of TRBD1 cannot be verified. Germline loops: CDR1 SGHVS, CDR2 FQNEAQ. The CDR3 runs to 14 residues. The CDR3 protein is CASRPKPGQSEQYF.

This rearrangement joins TRBV12-3 or TRBV12-4 to TRBJ2-3; the D call of TRBD2 rests on TCRdb alone, since no DNA is present to check it. This CDR3 is built from 12 residues. This chain's CDR3 is CASRASGDTQYF.